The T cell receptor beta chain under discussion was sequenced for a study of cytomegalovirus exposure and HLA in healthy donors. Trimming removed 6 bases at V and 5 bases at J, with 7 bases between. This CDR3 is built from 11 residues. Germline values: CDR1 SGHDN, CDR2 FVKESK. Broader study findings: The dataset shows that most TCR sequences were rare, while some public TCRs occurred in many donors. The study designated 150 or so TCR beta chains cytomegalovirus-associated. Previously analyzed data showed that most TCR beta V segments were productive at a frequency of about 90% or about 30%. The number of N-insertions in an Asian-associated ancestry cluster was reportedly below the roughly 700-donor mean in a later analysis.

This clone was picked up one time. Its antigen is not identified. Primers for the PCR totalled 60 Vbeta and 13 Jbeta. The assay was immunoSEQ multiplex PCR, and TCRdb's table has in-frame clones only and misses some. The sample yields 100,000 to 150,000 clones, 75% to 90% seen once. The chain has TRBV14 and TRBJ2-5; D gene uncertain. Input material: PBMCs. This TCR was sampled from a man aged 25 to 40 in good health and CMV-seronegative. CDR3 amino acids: CASSAGETQYF. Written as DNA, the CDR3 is TGTGCCAGCAGTGCCGGGGAGACCCAGTACTTC.